This TCR beta chain was captured by sequencing in a study of PD-L1 blockade in urothelial cancer. Whole-study context: Patients had undergone 0 to 3 prior chemotherapy regimens. Treatment start was followed by blood analysis at 3 weeks (second dose) and again at 6 weeks. Study observations and caveats: When pretreatment blood TCR clonality was below the median, it predicted better survival.

Every PCR received spiked-in synthetic TCR analog templates. Repertoires were generated with immunoSEQ multiplex PCR, while TCRdb's copy carries only in-frame clones and drops some. The table has around 70,000 clones, 75% to 90% seen once. Time point indicated: pretreatment peripheral blood. Note on this clone: The antigen remains undetermined.

The CDR3 is made up of 14 amino acids. Looked up from germline, CDR1 is SGDLS and CDR2 is YYNGEE. V was cut by 0 bases and J by 3 bases, with 10 bases left in between. The chain employs TRBV9 and TRBJ2-7; tentative D call: TRBD1 (6 bases). The receptor comes from a man between 65 and 79 years old with urothelial cancer. The sample consisted of PBMCs, taken around atezolizumab (anti-PD-L1) treatment. The DNA of the CDR3 is TGTGCCAGCAGCGTAGCGCAGGGGAGCTACGAGCAGTACTTC. This translates into CASSVAQGSYEQYF.